This T cell receptor (beta chain) comes out of a study of blood T cell repertoires in COVID-19. Background on the study: Acute-phase and convalescent COVID-19 samples originated in the United States, Italy and Spain.

This clone has a single count. The CDR3 runs to 15 residues. V lost 0 bases and J lost 0, with 8 bases in between. Germline CDR1 reads SGDLS; CDR2 reads YYNGEE. Assay used: immunoSEQ multiplex PCR; TCRdb lists only in-frame clones, some missing. The sample consists of 190,000 or so clones, 86% of them appearing once. The sequencing input was peripheral blood. J is TRBJ2-3 and V is TRBV9; D is possibly TRBD2 (6 bases). This TCR was sampled from a woman in her 70s with acute or convalescent COVID-19. The CDR3: CASSVAGTSTDTQYF. CDR3 sequence (DNA): TGTGCCAGCAGCGTAGCTGGGACTAGCACAGATACGCAGTATTTT.